One and the same sample provided the 30 T cell receptor beta chains below, sequenced in a study of CD8+CD57+ T cells in acquired aplastic anemia. Genomic DNA, serving as template, underwent TCR beta VDJ and CDR3 profiling. From the reads, TCRdb called clonotypes with MiXCR, one entry per CDR3 protein. In the table there are more than 250,000 distinct CDR3 sequences, approximately 55% of which are singletons. Sequenced: sorted CD4+, CD8+, or CD8+CD57+ T cells (not recorded which) from PBMCs. Every receptor here comes from a human donor with severe aplastic anemia or a healthy control (not recorded which).

This clonotype was detected many times. The chain recombines TRBV19 with TRBJ2-7; TRBD1 matches 10 bases. Germline CDR1 LNHDA, CDR2 SQIVND (reference sequence). The CDR3 runs 15 residues. The J segment lost 5 bases and the V segment lost 5 bases, leaving 9 bases of the junction unmatched. The CDR3 here is CASSLPGQGRHEQYF. The CDR3 coding sequence is TGTGCCAGTAGTCTCCCGGGACAGGGGAGGCACGAGCAGTACTTC.

As for this clonotype: A read error is likely, as this CDR3 ends without the conserved phenylalanine or tryptophan. This chain links TRBV20-1 with TRBJ2-3, with TRBD2 matching 8 bases. Germline CDR1 DFQATT, CDR2 SNEGSKA (reference sequence). This CDR3 has 13 residues. V lost 4 bases to trimming and J lost 3 bases; unmatched junction nucleotides: 3. The CDR3 DNA reads TGCAGTGCTATTCGGGGGGGGACAGATACGCAGTATCTT. Translating it yields CSAIRGGTDTQYL.

The sample holds many counts of this clonotype. The chain employs TRBV6-5 and TRBJ2-2; D is uncertain. Germline CDR1 reads MNHEY; CDR2 reads SVGAGI. The V end was cut by 5 bases, the J end by 4 bases, with 14 bases between. The CDR3 covers 15 residues. This CDR3 reads CASSKGRSTTGELFF. The CDR3 DNA reads TGTGCCAGCAGTAAGGGCAGGTCAACCACCGGGGAGCTGTTTTTT.

The table lists this clonotype with a few counts. The V gene is TRBV5-1, the J gene TRBJ2-3, with 9 bases aligning to TRBD2. CDR1 and CDR2 (germline): SGHRS, YFSETQ. The CDR3 runs to 16 residues. With 0 bases clipped from V and 3 bases from J, the junction kept 5 bases outside the gene matches. Written as DNA, the CDR3 is TGCGCCAGCAGCTTGGCGGGAGCGGGAGGAACAGATACGCAGTATTTT. Translation gives CASSLAGAGGTDTQYF.

J is TRBJ1-2 and V is TRBV2; D is ambiguous. V was cut by 3 bases and J by 5 bases, with 13 bases left in between. CDR1 SNHLY and CDR2 FYNNEI come from the germline V gene. The CDR3 is made up of 14 amino acids. CDR3: CASSEGWEGYGYTF. The CDR3 region has the DNA TGTGCCAGCAGTGAGGGGTGGGAGGGATATGGCTACACCTTC. The complete variable domain, with remaining parts taken from reference TRBV2 and TRBJ1-2, reads EPEVTQTPSHQVTQMGQEVILRCVPISNHLYFYWYRQILGQKVEFLVSFYNNEISEKSEIFDDQFSVERPDGSNFTLKIRSTKLEDSAMYFCASSEGWEGYGYTFGSGTRLTVV.

This chain links TRBV2 with TRBJ2-3, with D maybe TRBD2 (6 bases). Germline loops: CDR1 SNHLY, CDR2 FYNNEI. V dropped 8 bases and J dropped 4 bases, with 10 bases sitting between them. There are 12 residues in the CDR3. CDR3 nucleotides: TGTGCCAGCGCTAGCGTGTCAGATACGCAGTATTTT. It translates to CASASVSDTQYF.

This clonotype was counted once. This chain joins TRBV20-1 and TRBJ2-7, with TRBD1 identical over 9 bases. Trimming at V came to 5 bases and at J to 7 bases, leaving 9 bases not matched to a gene. The CDR3 length is 13 residues. Germline V lookup: CDR1 DFQATT, CDR2 SNEGSKA (reference sequence). CDR3 sequence reads: CSAEGQGPKEQYF. DNA for the CDR3: TGCAGTGCTGAGGGACAGGGCCCCAAGGAGCAGTACTTC.

This clonotype occurred a few times. This chain joins TRBV7-9 and TRBJ2-7; 9 nucleotides agree with TRBD1. Germline V gene data show CDR1 as SEHNR and CDR2 as FQNEAQ (reference sequence). V gave up 7 bases and J gave up 2 bases; unmatched junction bases: 9. This CDR3 contains 15 residues. Here the CDR3 DNA reads TGTGCCAGCACCGTATCGGGGACAGGGACCTACGAGCAGTACTTC. Residues: CASTVSGTGTYEQYF.

This rearrangement joins TRBV10-3 to TRBJ2-7, with D uncertain. V lost 4 bases and J 0 bases, leaving 13 bases between the germline ends. The CDR3 has 15 amino acids. Germline CDR1 is ENHRY and CDR2 is SYGVKD. The CDR3 protein is CAISVARSTSYEQYF. DNA for the CDR3: TGTGCCATCAGTGTGGCGAGGTCCACCTCCTACGAGCAGTACTTC.

The V call is TRBV7-2, the J call TRBJ2-1, with 7 bases matching TRBD1. This CDR3 comprises 12 residues. The J segment lost 10 bases and the V segment lost 3 bases, leaving 3 bases of the junction unmatched. Per germline, CDR1 SGHTA and CDR2 FQGNSA. This chain's CDR3 is CASSFGTEEQFF. In DNA, the CDR3 is TGTGCCAGCAGCTTCGGGACAGAGGAGCAGTTCTTC.

The chain has TRBV7-9 and TRBJ2-7; 10 bases line up with TRBD2. J gave up 7 bases and V 2 bases, and 11 bases lay outside the gene matches. The length of the CDR3 is 16 residues. Germline assignment: CDR1 SEHNR and CDR2 FQNEAQ (reference sequence). CDR3: CASSLSLAGGYNEQYF. In DNA form, the CDR3 reads TGTGCCAGCAGCTTAAGCTTAGCGGGGGGTTACAATGAGCAGTACTTC.

The rearrangement joins TRBV3-1 to TRBJ1-6; D is undetermined. Germline V gene lookup returns CDR1 LGHDT and CDR2 YNNKEL (reference sequence). This CDR3 has 16 residues. V shed 5 bases and J shed 6 bases, with 17 bases lying between them. CDR3 nucleotides: TGTGCCAGCAGCTTCGGTCGTATCAGTACTAATTCACCCCTCCACTTT. It is translated as CASSFGRISTNSPLHF.

V usage is TRBV20-1 and J usage is TRBJ1-2, with 7 bases matching TRBD1. CDR1 is DFQATT and CDR2 is SNEGSKA in the germline V gene (reference sequence). Trimming cost V 6 bases and J 4 bases; bases outside gene matches: 8. The CDR3 loop spans 13 amino acids. Here the CDR3 reads CSAAQGVSYGYTF. CDR3 in DNA: TGCAGTGCCGCGCAGGGGGTTAGCTATGGCTACACCTTC.

In regard to this clonotype: One end of the junction fails to match germline, which may point to a read error. V is TRBV7-3 and J is TRBJ1-2, with TRBD1 matching over 7 bases. In germline, CDR1 is SGHTA, CDR2 FQGTGA. This CDR3 has 14 residues. The CDR3 DNA follows: TGCGCCAGCAGCCAAGAGGGCAGGGGGATCGGCTACACCTTC. Translated: CASSQEGRGIGYTF.

This chain connects TRBV7-3 to TRBJ2-2; possibly TRBD2 for D (5 bases). V dropped 5 bases and J dropped 4 bases, with 17 bases sitting between them. Germline-derived CDR1 and CDR2 are SGHTA and FQGTGA. The CDR3 has 16 amino acids. The CDR3 region has the DNA TGTGCCAGCAGCCCCAACAGCTACGCGGGCACCGGGGAGCTGTTTTTT. As protein: CASSPNSYAGTGELFF.

This clonotype has a single count. The chain carries TRBV15 and TRBJ2-7; D not certain. The length of the CDR3 is 13 residues. Germline V gene data show CDR1 as LNHNV and CDR2 as YYDKDF (reference sequence). Trimming shortened V by 10 bases and J by 4 bases, and 17 bases separated the two germline ends. DNA of the CDR3: TGTGCCAGCAGTAGGTCTAGTGGGTACGAGCAGTACTTC. Its protein product is CASSRSSGYEQYF.

A remark on this clonotype: A clone one base away is much larger, so this may be a read error. The chain recombines TRBV6-1 with TRBJ1-1, with a possible D match to TRBD1 (6 bases). The V end lost 8 bases, the J end lost 3 bases, and 13 bases lay between the germline ends. This CDR3 has 13 residues. From germline, CDR1 is MNHNS and CDR2 SASEGT. CDR3 sequence (DNA): TGTGCCAGCGGGACATTGGTGGACACTGAAGCTTTCTTT. This translates into CASGTLVDTEAFF.

This clonotype was found once. The chain recombines TRBV29-1 with TRBJ2-7; TRBD1 or TRBD2 may be the D gene (5 bases each). Trimming left V 6 bases short and J 4 bases short, with 13 bases between. Germline lookup yields CDR1 SQVTM and CDR2 ANQGSEA. The CDR3 length is 12 residues. The CDR3 DNA is TGCAGCGTCCGGGACGATCGTTACGAGCAGTACTTC. Amino acid sequence: CSVRDDRYEQYF.

This rearrangement joins TRBV6-6 to TRBJ1-3; TRBD1 aligns across 7 bases. Germline CDR1 and CDR2: MNHNY and SVGAGI (reference sequence). The CDR3 has 14 residues. Germline trimming cut 6 bases from V and 1 base from J; bases unmatched to any gene: 3. CDR3 residues: CASRTGPSGNTIYF. CDR3 DNA: TGTGCCAGCAGGACAGGGCCATCTGGAAACACCATATATTTT.

This rearrangement joins TRBV7-2 to TRBJ2-7; 8 bases map to TRBD2. The junction had 7 bases not matched to a gene; V was cut back by 1 base and J by 2 bases. This CDR3 contains 16 residues. Germline lookup yields CDR1 SGHTA and CDR2 FQGNSA. CDR3 in DNA: TGTGCCAGCAGCTTAGTTGGGAGCGGGGGACCCTACGAGCAGTACTTC. This gives the protein CASSLVGSGGPYEQYF. Variable domain in full (rest from reference TRBV7-2 and TRBJ2-7): GAGVSQSPSNKVTEKGKDVELRCDPISGHTALYWYRQSLGQGLEFLIYFQGNSAPDKSGLPSDRFSAERTGGSVSTLTIQRTQQEDSAVYLCASSLVGSGGPYEQYFGPGTRLTVT.

In this sample, this clonotype turned up many times. The chain links TRBV5-8 to TRBJ1-1; D gene ambiguous. Germline assignment: CDR1 SGHTS and CDR2 YDEGEE. The CDR3 contains 13 residues. V lost 5 bases, J lost 11 bases, and 19 bases lay in between. The CDR3 DNA reads as TGTGCCAGCAGAGGAAGGGCCTCCACGCGGGCTTTCTTT. Residues: CASRGRASTRAFF.

The V call is TRBV2, the J call TRBJ1-2; D is undetermined. The V gene's germline CDR1 is SNHLY and CDR2 FYNNEI. V gave up 6 bases and J gave up 7 bases, with 12 bases separating them. The CDR3 has 12 amino acids. The CDR3 DNA follows: TGTGCCAGCAGAGCCCTTTCGGGTGGCTACACCTTC. Its translation is CASRALSGGYTF.

The chain carries TRBV20-1 and TRBJ2-7; a possible D gene is TRBD1 (6 bases). V gave up 6 bases and J gave up 3 bases, with 9 bases separating them. The CDR3 runs to 11 residues. Germline CDR1 and CDR2: DFQATT and SNEGSKA (reference sequence). The CDR3 loop reads CSAFRGYEQYF. Here the CDR3 DNA reads TGCAGTGCGTTCAGGGGCTACGAGCAGTACTTC.

This clonotype was observed a handful of times. This chain uses TRBV7-2 with TRBJ2-7; 7 bases are shared with TRBD2. Losses at the gene ends were 5 bases for V and 4 bases for J; bases not matched to a gene: 8. The germline V gene has CDR1 SGHTA and CDR2 FQGNSA. This CDR3 contains 14 residues. This chain's CDR3 is CASSPGLEIYEQYF. The CDR3 DNA reads as TGTGCCAGCAGCCCTGGACTAGAGATTTACGAGCAGTACTTC.

This clonotype was observed at least ten times. This chain links TRBV12-3 or TRBV12-4 with TRBJ1-1, with a weak D call TRBD1 (5 bases). The V end lost 6 bases, the J end lost 8 bases, and 19 bases lay between the germline ends. The CDR3 runs to 14 residues. The CDR3 sequence: CASSRGSQGYEAFF. The CDR3 DNA sequence: TGTGCCAGCAGCAGAGGGAGCCAGGGATACGAAGCTTTCTTT.

For the CDR3, the DNA is TGTGCCAGCCGAGCGGGAGGGGAGACCCAGTACTTC. It translates to CASRAGGETQYF. V is TRBV5-7 and J is TRBJ2-5, with TRBD2 matching 10 bases. TRBV5-7 is sorted into the ORF group, with uncertain function. J gave up 5 bases and V 7 bases, and 2 bases lay outside the gene matches. The length of the CDR3 is 12 residues.

The chain couples TRBV2 to TRBJ2-7; tentative D call: TRBD2 (6 bases). Germline V CDR1 and CDR2: SNHLY, FYNNEI. V gave up 6 bases and J gave up 2 bases, with 17 bases separating them. The CDR3 sequence is 15 residues long. CDR3 in DNA: TGTGCCAGCAGCCAAGGGAGCGGGCGAACCTACGAGCAGTACTTC. Residues: CASSQGSGRTYEQYF.

The chain employs TRBV7-8 and TRBJ2-5, with D perhaps assigned TRBD1 or TRBD2 (6 bases each). V was trimmed by 6 bases and J by 5 bases, leaving 22 bases between them. Germline CDR1 SGHVS, CDR2 FQNEAQ. This CDR3 spans 16 amino acids. CDR3 loop: CASSYAGGPHLETQYF. CDR3 coding DNA: TGTGCCAGCAGTTACGCCGGGGGCCCCCACCTGGAGACCCAGTACTTC.

This sequence joins TRBV6-5 and TRBJ1-2; no firm D call. In germline, CDR1 is MNHEY, CDR2 SVGAGI. The CDR3 has 10 amino acids. V dropped 4 bases and J dropped 5 bases, with 2 bases sitting between them. The CDR3 reads CASSWYGYTF. The CDR3 DNA sequence: TGTGCCAGCAGTTGGTATGGCTACACCTTC.

The CDR3 DNA reads as TGCGCCAGCAGCTTGGGTCAGGCCGGCGGGGGGAACACTGAAGCTTTCTTT. This codes for CASSLGQAGGGNTEAFF. The chain joins TRBV5-1 to TRBJ1-1; D is possibly TRBD1 (5 bases). CDR1 is SGHRS and CDR2 is YFSETQ in the germline V gene. Between the trimmed V and J ends, which lost 0 bases and 1 base, there was a span of 16 bases. This CDR3 contains 17 residues. Full variable domain (missing parts from reference TRBV5-1 and TRBJ1-1): KAGVTQTPRYLIKTRGQQVTLSCSPISGHRSVSWYQQTPGQGLQFLFEYFSETQRNKGNFPGRFSGRQFSNSRSEMNVSTLELGDSALYLCASSLGQAGGGNTEAFFGQGTRLTVV.